This T cell receptor (beta chain) originates from a study of cytomegalovirus exposure and HLA in healthy donors. Study-level information: Membership in the Caucasian-associated ancestry cluster was found for around four fifths of approximately 430 genotyped donors.

Germline V gene data show CDR1 as SGHAT and CDR2 as FQNNGV. The CDR3 extends over 13 amino acids. Deletions cut 3 bases from V and 2 bases from J, with 8 bases between. With 60 Vbeta and 13 Jbeta primers, the PCR was carried out. The data were produced by immunoSEQ multiplex PCR, yet TCRdb's version contains in-frame clones alone and is incomplete. The sample yields about 83,000 clones, roughly 77% seen once. Whole-study results and caveats: A later analysis associated some 16,000 TCR beta sequences with HLA alleles at a 0.05 false discovery rate. Some V segments, TRBV6-2 and TRBV6-3 among them, were indistinguishable and were therefore excluded.

Concerning this clone itself: The target antigen is unknown.

The sample consisted of PBMCs. The chain employs TRBV11-2 and TRBJ2-7, with D possibly matching TRBD2 (5 bases). This receptor was taken from a man in his sixties in good health and CMV-seronegative. The CDR3 region is CASSFSGTYEQYF. The DNA of the CDR3 is TGTGCCAGCAGCTTTTCCGGGACCTACGAGCAGTACTTC.